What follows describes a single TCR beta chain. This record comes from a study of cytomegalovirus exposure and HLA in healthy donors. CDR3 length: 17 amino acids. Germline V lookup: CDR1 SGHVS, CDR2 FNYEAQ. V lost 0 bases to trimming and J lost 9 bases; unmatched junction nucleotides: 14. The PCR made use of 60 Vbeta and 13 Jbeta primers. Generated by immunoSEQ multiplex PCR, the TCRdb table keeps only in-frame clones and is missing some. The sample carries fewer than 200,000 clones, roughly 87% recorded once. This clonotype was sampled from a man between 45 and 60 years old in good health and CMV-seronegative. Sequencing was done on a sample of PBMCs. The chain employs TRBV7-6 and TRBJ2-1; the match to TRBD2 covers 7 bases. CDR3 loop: CASSLALGGRRASEQFF. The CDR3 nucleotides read TGTGCCAGCAGCTTAGCGCTCGGGGGGAGGAGAGCCTCTGAGCAGTTCTTC. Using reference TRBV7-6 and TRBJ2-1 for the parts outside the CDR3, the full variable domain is GAGVSQSPRYKVTKRGQDVALRCDPISGHVSLYWYRQALGQGPEFLTYFNYEAQQDKSGLPNDRFSAERPEGSISTLTIQRTEQRDSAMYRCASSLALGGRRASEQFFGPGTRLTVL.